This entry lists 16 T cell receptor beta chains sequenced from one sample in a study of T cell changes during pregnancy in multiple sclerosis. The method was immunoSEQ multiplex PCR; TCRdb's version includes in-frame clones alone and lacks a portion of them. The table includes about 110,000 clones, around 90% detected once. Here the sequenced sample was peripheral blood, taken before pregnancy. The receptors here all came from a female donor with multiple sclerosis, enrolled in a pregnancy study.

The chain is built from TRBV13 and TRBJ2-7, with D hard to call. The CDR3 consists of 13 residues. Between the trimmed V and J ends, which lost 4 bases and 0 bases, there was a span of 7 bases. Germline CDR1 reads PRHDT; CDR2 reads FYEKMQ (reference sequence). CDR3 residues: CASSYDNSYEQYF. For the CDR3, the DNA is TGTGCCAGCAGCTACGACAACTCCTACGAGCAGTACTTC.

This chain joins TRBV25-1 and TRBJ1-4, with D unclear. Germline V lookup: CDR1 MGHDK, CDR2 SYGVNS. Trimming removed 3 bases from V and 0 bases from J, with 8 bases in between. The CDR3 runs 15 residues. In DNA, the CDR3 is TGTGCCAGCAGTGACAGGAAAGCAACTAATGAAAAACTGTTTTTT. Its protein is CASSDRKATNEKLFF.

The V gene is TRBV9, the J gene TRBJ2-5; TRBD2 agrees at 7 bases. V was clipped by 2 bases and J by 5 bases; unmatched bases: 9. The germline gives CDR1 SGDLS, CDR2 YYNGEE. The CDR3 consists of 15 residues. The CDR3 DNA reads TGTGCCAGCAGCGTGGAGGGCGGACTAGTGGAGACCCAGTACTTC. Translating gives CASSVEGGLVETQYF. The full variable domain, with the rest looked up from reference TRBV9 and TRBJ2-5, is DSGVTQTPKHLITATGQRVTLRCSPRSGDLSVYWYQQSLDQGLQFLIQYYNGEERAKGNILERFSAQQFPDLHSELNLSSLELGDSALYFCASSVEGGLVETQYFGPGTRLLVL.

This chain uses TRBV28 with TRBJ1-2, with TRBD1 as a possible D gene (6 bases). Trimming cost V 2 bases and J 5 bases, with 15 bases left between them. CDR1 is MDHEN, CDR2 SYDVKM, per germline. The CDR3 extends over 15 amino acids. The CDR3 loop is CASSLQGREGYGYTF. DNA of the CDR3: TGTGCCAGCAGTTTACAGGGGCGTGAGGGGTATGGCTACACCTTC.

V usage is TRBV27 and J usage is TRBJ2-3; 8 nucleotides align to TRBD2. Germline V gene data show CDR1 as MNHEY and CDR2 as SMNVEV (reference sequence). Germline trimming cut 3 bases from V and 2 bases from J; bases unmatched to any gene: 7. This CDR3 comprises 16 residues. For the CDR3, the DNA is TGTGCCAGCAGTTTGGGAGCGGGAGCTTTCACAGATACGCAGTATTTT. Its translation is CASSLGAGAFTDTQYF.

This clone was detected only once. The chain joins TRBV10-3 to TRBJ2-5, with 7 bases aligning to TRBD2. The CDR3 is 13 amino acids. Losses at the gene ends were 7 bases for V and 4 bases for J; bases not matched to a gene: 6. CDR1 is ENHRY and CDR2 is SYGVKD in the germline V gene. The CDR3 here is CAIKTSGVETQYF. For the CDR3, the DNA is TGTGCCATCAAGACCAGCGGGGTAGAGACCCAGTACTTC.

The chain uses TRBV13 and TRBJ2-3, with D possibly TRBD2 on 7 matching bases. Trimming left V 0 bases short and J 4 bases short, with 17 bases between. This CDR3 contains 17 residues. Looked up from germline, CDR1 is PRHDT and CDR2 is FYEKMQ (reference sequence). The CDR3 nucleotides are TGTGCCAGCAGCTTAGGGACCGAGGCGGGGGCTCCAGATACGCAGTATTTT. It specifies CASSLGTEAGAPDTQYF.

The chain combines TRBV28 with TRBJ2-3; 7 nucleotides line up with TRBD2. V trimming: 2 bases; J trimming: 2 bases; junction bases outside the gene matches: 4. Germline CDR1 and CDR2: MDHEN and SYDVKM. The CDR3 is 15 amino acids. Written as DNA, the CDR3 is TGTGCCAGCAGTTTACTGAGCGGGACCACAGATACGCAGTATTTT. Protein sequence: CASSLLSGTTDTQYF.

A few counts support this clone. The chain combines TRBV7-8 with TRBJ1-5; D is ambiguous. The CDR3 sequence is 13 residues long. CDR1 and CDR2 (germline): SGHVS, FQNEAQ. The V and J ends lost 1 base and 5 bases respectively, with 6 bases between them. The CDR3 spells CASSLVGYQPQHF. Here the CDR3 DNA reads TGTGCCAGCAGCTTAGTCGGTTATCAGCCCCAGCATTTT.

Comment on this clone: A junction end diverges from the germline sequence, so it may reflect a read error. The chain joins TRBV5-1 to TRBJ2-2, with D possibly matching TRBD1 (5 bases). Germline lookup yields CDR1 SGHRS and CDR2 YFSETQ. The CDR3 sequence is 15 residues long. The CDR3 spells CASRTGLPKAGELFF. CDR3 in DNA: TGTGCCAGCAGAACAGGCCTCCCAAAGGCCGGGGAGCTGTTTTTT.

This chain connects TRBV10-3 to TRBJ2-3; 7 bases line up with TRBD2. V trimming: 2 bases; J trimming: 4 bases; junction bases outside the gene matches: 6. From germline, CDR1 is ENHRY and CDR2 SYGVKD. The CDR3 extends over 15 amino acids. The CDR3 here is CAISEPSGVADTQYF. CDR3 nucleotides: TGTGCCATCAGTGAGCCGAGCGGGGTTGCAGATACGCAGTATTTT.

This clone was found once. The CDR3 region is CASSDQKQSYNEQFF. CDR3 in DNA: TGTGCCAGCAGTGATCAGAAACAGTCCTACAATGAGCAGTTCTTC. The V gene is TRBV2, the J gene TRBJ2-1; D unclear. CDR3 length: 15 amino acids. Germline V CDR1 and CDR2: SNHLY, FYNNEI. The V gene lost 3 bases and the J gene lost 1 base, with 10 bases spanning the gap. The whole variable domain, filled in from reference TRBV2 and TRBJ2-1, reads EPEVTQTPSHQVTQMGQEVILRCVPISNHLYFYWYRQILGQKVEFLVSFYNNEISEKSEIFDDQFSVERPDGSNFTLKIRSTKLEDSAMYFCASSDQKQSYNEQFFGPGTRLTVL.

This chain uses TRBV7-3 with TRBJ2-5; D possibly corresponds to TRBD2 (6 bases). The CDR3 sequence is 13 residues long. With 5 bases removed from V and 8 bases from J, the gap between germline ends came to 15 bases. Germline-derived CDR1 and CDR2 are SGHTA and FQGTGA. The CDR3 DNA reads as TGTGCCAGCAGCGTCTCTTGGGAGGAAACCCAGTACTTC. Amino acid sequence: CASSVSWEETQYF.

The rearrangement uses TRBV18 and TRBJ1-1, with D unclear. This CDR3 comprises 14 residues. Trimming left V 1 base short and J 0 bases short, with 6 bases between. Germline CDR1 reads KGHSH; CDR2 reads LQKENI. The chain's CDR3 is CASSPLALNTEAFF. CDR3 DNA sequence: TGTGCCAGCTCACCACTCGCGCTGAACACTGAAGCTTTCTTT.

Comments on this clone: Mismatch with germline at one junction end may stem from a read error. The chain joins TRBV6-4 to TRBJ2-7; D call uncertain. Germline-derived CDR1 and CDR2 are MRHNA and SNTAGT. The CDR3 length is 14 residues. CDR3 sequence reads: CASSYSTALYEQYF. In nucleotides, the CDR3 is TGTGCCAGCAGTTACTCAACAGCCCTTTACGAGCAGTACTTC.

The chain recombines TRBV27 with TRBJ1-2; 8 positions agree with TRBD1. The ends lost 5 bases at V and 3 bases at J; junction bases unmatched: 8. Germline assignment: CDR1 MNHEY and CDR2 SMNVEV (reference sequence). The CDR3 consists of 15 residues. CDR3 sequence: CASSVEDRDDYGYTF. CDR3 in DNA: TGTGCCAGCAGTGTAGAGGACAGGGATGACTATGGCTACACCTTC.